This T cell receptor beta chain comes out of a study of spatial heterogeneity in lung cancer. Whole-study results and caveats: One measure, the expanded intratumoral alpha and beta TCR count, tracked tumor mutation counts.

The CDR3 covers 15 residues. Germline CDR1 ENHRY, CDR2 SYGVKD. V was clipped by 2 bases and J by 7 bases, with 17 bases between them. The time point here: sample taken at primary tumor resection. Tumor, nontumor lung or frozen PBMC supplied whole RNA, sequenced without sorting. This clonotype showed up many times. Its antigen is unknown. TCRdb reanalysed the 5' RACE reads using MiXCR and keeps one entry per CDR3 protein. The table lists 17,000 or so distinct CDR3 sequences, roughly 6.2% of them singletons, with 5.5% to 8% in the top ten. The rearrangement links TRBV10-3 to TRBJ1-2; possible D gene TRBD1, 5 bases. Sequencing was performed on lung tumor tissue, taken at surgery. The origin of this receptor is a male donor with early-stage non-small cell lung cancer. CDR3 nucleotides: TGTGCCATCAGTGAGCCCGACCCACAGGTCGGTGGCTACACCTTC. Its translation is CAISEPDPQVGGYTF.